Listed here are 28 T cell receptor beta chains from one sample, sequenced in a study of cytomegalovirus exposure and HLA in healthy donors. In the PCR, 60 Vbeta and 13 Jbeta primers were used. Repertoires were generated with immunoSEQ multiplex PCR, while TCRdb's copy carries only in-frame clones and drops some. The sample lists tens of thousands of clones; just over 65% were seen once. The sample consisted of PBMCs. These TCRs come from a young man in good health and CMV-seronegative.

The genes are TRBV10-3 and TRBJ2-7; 8 bases align to TRBD1. The germline CDR1 and CDR2 sequences are ENHRY and SYGVKD. The V segment lost 6 bases and the J segment 7 bases; nucleotides outside the gene matches: 17. The CDR3 contains 16 residues. CDR3 DNA sequence: TGTGCCATCAGCGGGCGAGTAGGACAGGGCGATAGGGAGCAGTACTTC. Protein product: CAISGRVGQGDREQYF.

This clone has a handful of counts. The chain links TRBV15 to TRBJ2-5; maybe TRBD1 (5 bases). V dropped 1 base and J dropped 5 bases, with 14 bases sitting between them. The CDR3 is 15 amino acids. CDR1 is LNHNV and CDR2 is YYDKDF in the germline V gene (reference sequence). CDR3 loop: CATSRAYDRQETQYF. The CDR3, as DNA: TGTGCCACCAGCAGAGCCTATGACAGACAGGAGACCCAGTACTTC.

The CDR3 loop is CASSPRQGYEQYF. DNA for the CDR3: TGCGCCAGCAGCCCACGACAGGGCTACGAGCAGTACTTC. The chain is built from TRBV4-1 and TRBJ2-7; TRBD1 matches at 7 bases. The CDR3 totals 13 residues. V lost 4 bases, J lost 3 bases, and 3 bases stayed unmatched. Per germline, CDR1 MGHRA and CDR2 YSYEKL.

J is TRBJ1-5 and V is TRBV7-2, with D unclear. CDR3 length: 15 residues. Germline lookup yields CDR1 SGHTA and CDR2 FQGNSA. V was cut by 6 bases and J by 1 base, with 13 bases left in between. For the CDR3, the DNA is TGTGCCAGCAGTAACGGAGTGTGGAGCAATCAGCCCCAGCATTTT. Residues: CASSNGVWSNQPQHF.

The chain couples TRBV6-4 to TRBJ2-1, with D possibly being TRBD2 (5 bases). The germline V gene has CDR1 MRHNA and CDR2 SNTAGT. The CDR3 runs 13 residues. Between the trimmed V and J ends, which lost 0 bases and 6 bases, there was a span of 6 bases. The CDR3 DNA follows: TGTGCCAGCAGTGACTCGGACTTCAATGAGCAGTTCTTC. Translating gives CASSDSDFNEQFF.

J is TRBJ1-1 and V is TRBV30; no clear D. This CDR3 has 13 residues. Deletions cut 4 bases from V and 3 bases from J, with 12 bases between. The germline V gene has CDR1 GTSNPN and CDR2 SVGIG (reference sequence). CDR3 amino acids: CAWNLLTHTEAFF. CDR3 coding DNA: TGTGCCTGGAACCTCTTGACACACACTGAAGCTTTCTTT. Full variable domain (missing parts from reference TRBV30 and TRBJ1-1): SQTIHQWPATLVQPVGSPLSLECTVEGTSNPNLYWYRQAAGRGLQLLFYSVGIGQISSEVPQNLSASRPQDRQFILSSKKLLLSDSGFYLCAWNLLTHTEAFFGQGTRLTVV.

The chain has TRBV9 and TRBJ2-7; TRBD2 matches at 9 bases. V shed 3 bases and J 2 bases; nucleotides not matched to a gene: 0. The CDR3 sequence is 13 residues long. CDR1 is SGDLS and CDR2 is YYNGEE in the germline V gene. This chain's CDR3 is CASSASGAYEQYF. CDR3 coding DNA: TGTGCCAGCAGCGCTAGCGGGGCCTACGAGCAGTACTTC.

This clone occurred once. This sequence joins TRBV28 and TRBJ2-1; D is uncertain. The V gene's germline CDR1 is MDHEN and CDR2 SYDVKM. Trimming shortened V by 6 bases and J by 5 bases, and 5 bases separated the two germline ends. This CDR3 is 11 amino acids long. The CDR3 DNA follows: TGTGCCAGCAGCACTGACAATGAGCAGTTCTTC. Translation: CASSTDNEQFF.

The V call is TRBV28, the J call TRBJ1-5, with D perhaps TRBD1 (6 bases). With 3 bases removed from V and 5 bases from J, the gap between germline ends came to 11 bases. Per germline, CDR1 MDHEN and CDR2 SYDVKM. The CDR3 loop spans 14 amino acids. The CDR3 sequence: CASSLSQGDQPQHF. The CDR3 DNA reads as TGTGCCAGCAGTTTGTCACAGGGAGATCAGCCCCAGCATTTT.

The rearrangement joins TRBV4-1 to TRBJ2-3, with 8 bases identical to TRBD2. The V gene end was trimmed by 0 bases and the J gene end by 2 bases; junction bases not matched to a gene: 10. The CDR3 has 18 amino acids. Germline CDR1 MGHRA, CDR2 YSYEKL. CDR3 sequence: CASSQEGWAGGPTDTQYF. In nucleotides, the CDR3 is TGCGCCAGCAGCCAAGAGGGATGGGCGGGAGGTCCCACAGATACGCAGTATTTT.

The gene calls are TRBV7-6 and TRBJ2-3; possibly TRBD2 for D (6 bases). V lost 4 bases and J lost 4, with 9 bases in between. This CDR3 comprises 13 residues. Germline-derived CDR1 and CDR2 are SGHVS and FNYEAQ. CDR3 loop: CASSSGGPDTQYF. The CDR3 bases are TGTGCCAGCAGCTCAGGAGGGCCAGATACGCAGTATTTT.

The rearrangement uses TRBV10-2 and TRBJ2-7; 7 nucleotides line up with TRBD2. J was trimmed by 3 bases and V by 2 bases; bases with no gene match: 1. Germline-derived CDR1 and CDR2 are WSHSY and SAAADI. The CDR3 length is 13 residues. This CDR3 is CASSEGGDYEQYF. The CDR3 DNA sequence: TGCGCCAGCAGTGAGGGGGGGGACTACGAGCAGTACTTC.

The chain employs TRBV11-2 and TRBJ1-2, with D possibly matching TRBD1 (5 bases). CDR1 is SGHAT, CDR2 FQNNGV, per germline. The germline V and J ends were trimmed by 5 bases and 4 bases, with 17 bases remaining between them. The CDR3 contains 15 residues. The CDR3 nucleotides read TGTGCCAGCAGCCAGCCAGGGTTGCTTGGCTATGGCTACACCTTC. Amino acid sequence: CASSQPGLLGYGYTF.

This chain connects TRBV6-5 to TRBJ1-1; 8 bases are shared with TRBD1. Per germline, CDR1 MNHEY and CDR2 SVGAGI. V was pared by 6 bases and J by 10 bases, with 10 bases of the junction left unmatched. The CDR3 has 13 residues. The CDR3 reads CASSLDRGFPAFF. In DNA, the CDR3 is TGTGCCAGCAGCCTAGACAGGGGTTTCCCAGCTTTCTTT.

V gene TRBV7-9 combines with J gene TRBJ2-7; a weak D match, TRBD2 (6 bases). V lost 5 bases, J lost 0 bases, and 14 bases lay in between. The germline gives CDR1 SEHNR, CDR2 FQNEAQ (reference sequence). The CDR3 covers 15 residues. CDR3 coding DNA: TGTGCCAGCAGCCAACCCAGGGAGGACTCCTACGAGCAGTACTTC. It encodes CASSQPREDSYEQYF.

The chain recombines TRBV7-2 with TRBJ1-2, with no clear D. The germline V gene has CDR1 SGHTA and CDR2 FQGNSA. The CDR3 runs 12 residues. The ends were cut back, 5 bases at V and 8 bases at J, with 12 bases in the middle. This CDR3 is CASSPTEKGYTF. The DNA of the CDR3 is TGTGCCAGCAGCCCAACGGAGAAGGGCTACACCTTC.

The V and J genes are TRBV7-9 and TRBJ2-7; 7 nucleotides agree with TRBD1. The germline V gene encodes CDR1 SEHNR and CDR2 FQNEAQ (reference sequence). The CDR3 consists of 14 residues. Trimming cost V 1 base and J 3 bases; bases outside gene matches: 3. CDR3 nucleotides: TGTGCCAGCAGCTTAGTCACAGGGGTCTACGAGCAGTACTTC. It specifies CASSLVTGVYEQYF.

The V call is TRBV7-8, the J call TRBJ2-1, with 10 bases matching TRBD2. Losses at the gene ends were 5 bases for V and 4 bases for J; bases not matched to a gene: 8. This CDR3 has 16 residues. Germline CDR1 and CDR2: SGHVS and FQNEAQ. CDR3 DNA sequence: TGTGCCAGCAGCCTATCCGGACTAGCGGATTACAATGAGCAGTTCTTC. The encoded protein is CASSLSGLADYNEQFF.

This chain links TRBV7-9 with TRBJ2-7, with unresolved D. Germline values: CDR1 SEHNR, CDR2 FQNEAQ (reference sequence). The CDR3 consists of 12 residues. V shed 0 bases and J shed 9 bases, with 9 bases lying between them. The chain's CDR3 is CASSLAVPGQYF. In DNA form, the CDR3 reads TGTGCCAGCAGCTTAGCCGTTCCCGGGCAGTACTTC.

The chain's CDR3 is CASSAGTGVYEQYF. The CDR3 DNA reads as TGTGCCAGCAGCGCCGGGACAGGGGTCTACGAGCAGTACTTC. V is TRBV5-6 and J is TRBJ2-7, with TRBD1 matching over 10 bases. Trimming cost V 4 bases and J 3 bases; bases outside gene matches: 4. The germline V gene encodes CDR1 SGHDT and CDR2 YYEEEE. The CDR3 loop spans 14 amino acids.

The V call is TRBV5-4, the J call TRBJ2-3; 7 bases line up with TRBD2. The J segment lost 4 bases and the V segment lost 3 bases, leaving 8 bases of the junction unmatched. The CDR3 is 15 amino acids. Germline CDR1 SGHNT, CDR2 YYREEE (reference sequence). In DNA form, the CDR3 reads TGTGCCAGCAGCTCAGGCGGGAGCAGGGCAGATACGCAGTATTTT. This gives the protein CASSSGGSRADTQYF.

The chain has TRBV27 and TRBJ1-5, with D maybe TRBD1 (6 bases). Germline V lookup: CDR1 MNHEY, CDR2 SMNVEV (reference sequence). The V and J ends lost 3 bases and 0 bases respectively, with 18 bases between them. The CDR3 length is 18 residues. CDR3 bases: TGTGCCAGCAGTTTCGTGACAGGCATCGGGGTTAGCAATCAGCCCCAGCATTTT. It is translated as CASSFVTGIGVSNQPQHF.

V and J are TRBV7-2 and TRBJ2-2; D possibly corresponds to TRBD1 (5 bases). With 1 base removed from V and 1 base from J, the gap between germline ends came to 10 bases. Germline V gives CDR1 SGHTA, CDR2 FQGNSA. The CDR3 consists of 16 residues. The CDR3 DNA is TGTGCCAGCAGCTTAGTAGGTCAGGGGAACACCGGGGAGCTGTTTTTT. Its protein is CASSLVGQGNTGELFF.

The chain joins TRBV7-8 to TRBJ2-1, with D possibly matching TRBD2 (7 bases). Trimming stripped 5 bases from V and 2 bases from J, with 13 bases between. There are 15 residues in the CDR3. Germline V gene lookup returns CDR1 SGHVS and CDR2 FQNEAQ. CDR3 nucleotide sequence: TGTGCCAGCAGCCGCGGGGGCGGTACCTACAATGAGCAGTTCTTC. This encodes CASSRGGGTYNEQFF.

This rearrangement joins TRBV5-1 to TRBJ1-1, with D possibly matching TRBD1 (5 bases). Germline CDR1 is SGHRS and CDR2 is YFSETQ. This CDR3 contains 17 residues. Trimming shortened V by 0 bases and J by 11 bases, and 26 bases separated the two germline ends. This CDR3 reads CASSLEGGQPIGGYAFF. CDR3 nucleotide sequence: TGCGCCAGCAGCTTGGAAGGAGGACAACCGATTGGGGGGTATGCTTTCTTT.

The V call is TRBV7-3, the J call TRBJ1-2; TRBD1 might be the D (5 bases). CDR3 length: 13 residues. CDR1 and CDR2 (germline): SGHTA, FQGTGA. Trimming cost V 4 bases and J 5 bases, with 11 bases left between them. The DNA for the CDR3 is TGTGCCAGCAGCTCCGATGGGGGGTATGGCTACACCTTC. The encoded protein is CASSSDGGYGYTF.

The V gene is TRBV19, the J gene TRBJ2-6; unclear D gene. The CDR3 spans 15 residues. Germline CDR1 is LNHDA and CDR2 is SQIVND (reference sequence). V was pared by 5 bases and J by 1 base, with 9 bases between. The CDR3, as DNA: TGTGCCAGTAGTGATACGGTTTCTGGGGCCAACGTCCTGACTTTC. This codes for CASSDTVSGANVLTF.

This chain uses TRBV2 with TRBJ2-7; 9 bases align to TRBD2. Trimming took 4 bases from V and 2 from J; bases not matched to a gene: 3. The CDR3 is made up of 14 amino acids. Germline V gene data show CDR1 as SNHLY and CDR2 as FYNNEI. The CDR3 region has the DNA TGTGCCAGCAGTGGACTAGCGGAAACCTACGAGCAGTACTTC. It specifies CASSGLAETYEQYF.